This T cell receptor (beta chain) derives from a study of immune characterization of retroperitoneal liposarcoma. MiXCR was run by TCRdb on the PCR reads, yielding one entry per CDR3 protein. The profile covers about 11,000 distinct CDR3 sequences, with about 46% appearing a single time and 10% taken by the ten largest. With 6 bases clipped from V and 7 bases from J, the junction kept 11 bases outside the gene matches. CDR3 length: 16 amino acids. CDR1 is MNHNY and CDR2 is SVGAGI in the germline V gene (reference sequence). This TCR was sampled from a female donor with retroperitoneal liposarcoma. The rearrangement links TRBV6-6 to TRBJ2-1; 11 bases line up with TRBD2. Input material: tumor tissue. In DNA form, the CDR3 reads TGTGCCAGCAGCCCTATAGCGGGGGGGCGTAGTAATGAGCAGTTCTTC. It is translated as CASSPIAGGRSNEQFF.